The 17 T cell receptor beta chains below all came from one sample that was sequenced in a study of T cells in localized non-small cell lung cancer. Generated by immunoSEQ multiplex PCR, the TCRdb table keeps only in-frame clones and is missing some. The repertoire consists of thousands of clones, with about 25% occurring once and the leading ten covering 6.5% to 9%. This specimen consisted of lung tumor tissue, obtained before any cancer treatment. These receptors were obtained from a woman aged 40 to 75 with stage I squamous cell lung carcinoma.

This clone came up a few times. The V call is TRBV9, the J call TRBJ1-6; 11 bases line up with TRBD1. Trimming cost V 4 bases and J 9 bases; bases outside gene matches: 6. This CDR3 contains 15 residues. The germline gives CDR1 SGDLS, CDR2 YYNGEE. CDR3 protein: CASSPRTGGGSPLHF. The CDR3 coding sequence is TGTGCCAGCAGCCCCCGGACAGGGGGCGGTTCACCCCTCCACTTT. Full variable domain (missing parts from reference TRBV9 and TRBJ1-6): DSGVTQTPKHLITATGQRVTLRCSPRSGDLSVYWYQQSLDQGLQFLIQYYNGEERAKGNILERFSAQQFPDLHSELNLSSLELGDSALYFCASSPRTGGGSPLHFGNGTRLTVT.

This clone occurred a few times. The rearrangement links TRBV29-1 to TRBJ2-7; 9 bases fit TRBD1. The CDR3 spans 12 residues. Germline lookup yields CDR1 SQVTM and CDR2 ANQGSEA. Trimming took 6 bases from V and 2 from J; bases not matched to a gene: 2. The CDR3 region is CSVRQGAYEQYF. The DNA for the CDR3 is TGCAGCGTCAGACAGGGGGCCTACGAGCAGTACTTC.

The V and J genes are TRBV7-1 and TRBJ1-2, with 9 bases that match TRBD1. TRBV7-1 counts as an open reading frame of uncertain function. The junction had 1 base not matched to a gene; V was cut back by 5 bases and J by 3 bases. The CDR3 totals 13 residues. The CDR3 nucleotides read TGTGCCAGCAGCCGGACAGGGGACTATGGCTACACCTTC. Protein sequence: CASSRTGDYGYTF.

The rearrangement links TRBV10-1 to TRBJ2-1; 8 positions agree with TRBD2. The length of the CDR3 is 17 residues. J gave up 3 bases and V 4 bases, and 11 bases lay outside the gene matches. Germline V gives CDR1 WNHNN, CDR2 SYGVQD (reference sequence). In DNA form, the CDR3 reads TGCGCCAGCAGTGGGACATCAGCCGGGAGGGACTACAATGAGCAGTTCTTC. As protein: CASSGTSAGRDYNEQFF.

This clone was counted only a few times. The chain recombines TRBV19 with TRBJ2-2; tentatively, D is TRBD1 (6 bases). CDR3 length equals 13 residues. Trimming shortened V by 10 bases and J by 7 bases, and 16 bases separated the two germline ends. Germline loops: CDR1 LNHDA, CDR2 SQIVND (reference sequence). The CDR3 protein is CAIQNQGNGELFF. CDR3 sequence (DNA): TGTGCCATTCAAAATCAGGGGAACGGGGAGCTGTTTTTT.

This clone was observed a handful of times. The chain is built from TRBV9 and TRBJ2-1; D unclear. V lost 5 bases and J 10 bases, leaving 25 bases between the germline ends. CDR3 length: 16 residues. CDR1 and CDR2 from the germline V gene are SGDLS and YYNGEE. The CDR3 reads CASSAVLSAWPWEQFF. The CDR3 DNA follows: TGTGCCAGCAGTGCTGTTTTGAGCGCATGGCCGTGGGAGCAGTTCTTC.

By sample share, this clone is large (0.1 to 1%). The V gene is TRBV28, the J gene TRBJ2-7, with 9 nucleotides matching TRBD1. The CDR3 is made up of 13 amino acids. Trimming removed 4 bases from V and 3 bases from J; junction bases left unmatched: 1. Germline CDR1 MDHEN, CDR2 SYDVKM. CDR3 protein: CASSYRGHYEQYF. The CDR3 DNA sequence: TGTGCCAGCAGTTACAGGGGGCACTACGAGCAGTACTTC.

The chain employs TRBV28 and TRBJ2-2; D tentatively fits TRBD1 or TRBD2 (5 bases each). Germline loops: CDR1 MDHEN, CDR2 SYDVKM. V was trimmed by 4 bases and J by 8 bases, leaving 11 bases between them. The CDR3 extends over 13 amino acids. CDR3 region: CASSSGQTGELFF. CDR3 coding DNA: TGTGCCAGCAGTTCGGGGCAAACTGGGGAGCTGTTTTTT.

The genes are TRBV5-1 and TRBJ2-7; 8 bases line up with TRBD1. The CDR3 length is 17 residues. The germline V gene has CDR1 SGHRS and CDR2 YFSETQ. Trimming at V came to 2 bases and at J to 2 bases, leaving 12 bases not matched to a gene. CDR3 amino acids: CASSFNIPGQVTYEQYF. The CDR3 DNA is TGCGCCAGCAGCTTTAATATCCCGGGACAGGTAACCTACGAGCAGTACTTC.

This clone showed up just a few times. This chain links TRBV7-1 with TRBJ2-7; D is unclear. TRBV7-1 is an open reading frame whose function is uncertain. Deletions cut 5 bases from V and 3 bases from J, with 11 bases between. This CDR3 comprises 13 residues. DNA for the CDR3: TGTGCCAGCAGCCCCCCCTCGCTCTACGAGCAGTACTTC. Its translation is CASSPPSLYEQYF.

The chain links TRBV19 to TRBJ1-2; a weak D match, TRBD1 (6 bases). CDR3 length: 14 amino acids. V gave up 6 bases and J gave up 4 bases, with 15 bases separating them. Germline CDR1 LNHDA, CDR2 SQIVND (reference sequence). In DNA form, the CDR3 reads TGTGCCAGTAGCTCGCGGGGGCCGAGCTATGGCTACACCTTC. This translates into CASSSRGPSYGYTF. The whole variable domain, remainder taken from reference TRBV19 and TRBJ1-2, is DGGITQSPKYLFRKEGQNVTLSCEQNLNHDAMYWYRQDPGQGLRLIYYSQIVNDFQKGDIAEGYSVSREKKESFPLTVTSAQKNPTAFYLCASSSRGPSYGYTFGSGTRLTVV.

The CDR3 loop reads CASSYVLGEAQYF. The CDR3 DNA is TGTGCCAGCAGTTACGTTTTGGGAGAGGCCCAGTATTTT. The chain employs TRBV6-8 and TRBJ2-3, with D possibly matching TRBD2 (5 bases). The V gene's germline CDR1 is MNHGY and CDR2 SAAAGT. The CDR3 is 13 residues long. Trimming took off 2 bases at V and 12 bases at J, with 15 bases between the two ends.

Only a few counts were recorded for this clone. The V call is TRBV6-8, the J call TRBJ1-1; TRBD1 might be the D (6 bases). CDR3 size: 14 residues. V lost 7 bases to trimming and J lost 2 bases, with 14 bases between them. From germline, CDR1 is MNHGY and CDR2 SAAAGT. CDR3 sequence reads: CASKRTGINTEAFF. The CDR3 coding sequence is TGTGCCAGCAAAAGAACAGGGATTAACACTGAAGCTTTCTTT.

J is TRBJ1-4 and V is TRBV29-1; TRBD1 might be the D (5 bases). CDR1 and CDR2 from the germline V gene are SQVTM and ANQGSEA. V gave up 6 bases and J gave up 7 bases, with 12 bases separating them. The CDR3 spans 12 residues. CDR3 nucleotide sequence: TGCAGCGTCGGGCAGGGTGGTGAAAAACTGTTTTTT. Translating it yields CSVGQGGEKLFF.

This clone was recorded a few times. The chain recombines TRBV11-3 with TRBJ1-2; TRBD1 matches at 8 bases. The ends lost 2 bases at V and 3 bases at J; junction bases unmatched: 11. From germline, CDR1 is SGHNT and CDR2 YENEEA. This CDR3 contains 17 residues. CDR3 nucleotide sequence: TGTGCCAGCAGCTTACTACCCCGAGGACAGGGAGACTATGGCTACACCTTC. Its translation: CASSLLPRGQGDYGYTF.

The chain combines TRBV18 with TRBJ1-6; D uncertain. CDR3 size: 15 residues. V was trimmed by 2 bases and J by 7 bases, leaving 12 bases between them. The germline gives CDR1 KGHSH, CDR2 LQKENI. CDR3 DNA: TGTGCCAGCTCACCATCCAGTAGTATCAATTCACCCCTCCACTTT. Its translation is CASSPSSSINSPLHF.

This clone occurred a few times. The chain recombines TRBV11-3 with TRBJ1-5; unclear D gene. Trimming removed 5 bases from V and 0 bases from J, with 14 bases in between. This CDR3 comprises 16 residues. In germline, CDR1 is SGHNT, CDR2 YENEEA. CDR3 sequence reads: CASSLAMGYSNQPQHF. The CDR3 DNA sequence: TGTGCCAGCAGCCTTGCTATGGGGTATAGCAATCAGCCCCAGCATTTT.